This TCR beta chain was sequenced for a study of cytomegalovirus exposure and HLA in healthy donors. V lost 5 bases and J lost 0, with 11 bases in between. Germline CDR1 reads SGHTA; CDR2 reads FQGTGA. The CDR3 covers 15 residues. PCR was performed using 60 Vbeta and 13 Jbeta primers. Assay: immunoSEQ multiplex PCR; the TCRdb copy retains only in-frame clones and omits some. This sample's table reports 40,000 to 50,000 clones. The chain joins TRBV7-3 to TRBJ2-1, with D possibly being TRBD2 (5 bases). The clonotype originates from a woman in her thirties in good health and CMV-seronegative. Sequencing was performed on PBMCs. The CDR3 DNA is TGTGCCAGCAGCGTAAGCGGAGGCTCCTACAATGAGCAGTTCTTC. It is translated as CASSVSGGSYNEQFF. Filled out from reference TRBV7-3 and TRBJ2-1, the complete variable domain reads GAGVSQTPSNKVTEKGKYVELRCDPISGHTALYWYRQSLGQGPEFLIYFQGTGAADDSGLPNDRFFAVRPEGSVSTLKIQRTERGDSAVYLCASSVSGGSYNEQFFGPGTRLTVL.